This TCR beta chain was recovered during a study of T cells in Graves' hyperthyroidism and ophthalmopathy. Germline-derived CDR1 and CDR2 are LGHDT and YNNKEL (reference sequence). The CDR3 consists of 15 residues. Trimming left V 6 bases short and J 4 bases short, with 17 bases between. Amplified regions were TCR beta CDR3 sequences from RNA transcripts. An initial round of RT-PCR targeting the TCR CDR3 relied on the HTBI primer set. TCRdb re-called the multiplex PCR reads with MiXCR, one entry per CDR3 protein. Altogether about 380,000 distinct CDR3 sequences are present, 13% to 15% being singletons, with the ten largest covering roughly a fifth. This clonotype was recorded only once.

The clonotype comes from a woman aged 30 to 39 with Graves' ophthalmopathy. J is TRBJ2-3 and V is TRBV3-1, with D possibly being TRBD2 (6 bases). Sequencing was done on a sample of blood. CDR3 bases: TGTGCCAGCAGTGCCACTCTAGCGCGCGCAGATACGCAGTATTTT. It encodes CASSATLARADTQYF.